The clone carrying this TCR beta chain was counted once. As originally analysed: Estimates of nucleated cell counts were drawn from the amplification of reference gene primers. Generated by immunoSEQ multiplex PCR, the TCRdb table keeps only in-frame clones and is missing some. V, J and clone size are those of that table, while D and trimming were read from the DNA. This repertoire shows about 220,000 clones, 82% found once; its top ten account for over 7%. Trimming at V came to 4 bases and at J to 7 bases, leaving 7 bases not matched to a gene. This CDR3 has 14 residues. Germline loops: CDR1 SGHDN, CDR2 FVKESK. This sample stems from a study of blood T cell repertoires in COVID-19.

The chain is built from TRBV14 and TRBJ2-7; 10 bases align to TRBD2. Sequencing was performed on peripheral blood. This receptor was taken from a woman over 75 with COVID-19, enrolled during active disease. CDR3 bases: TGTGCCAGCAGCCGCTTGGTAGCGGGAGGAGAGCAGTACTTC. Translated, it gives CASSRLVAGGEQYF.